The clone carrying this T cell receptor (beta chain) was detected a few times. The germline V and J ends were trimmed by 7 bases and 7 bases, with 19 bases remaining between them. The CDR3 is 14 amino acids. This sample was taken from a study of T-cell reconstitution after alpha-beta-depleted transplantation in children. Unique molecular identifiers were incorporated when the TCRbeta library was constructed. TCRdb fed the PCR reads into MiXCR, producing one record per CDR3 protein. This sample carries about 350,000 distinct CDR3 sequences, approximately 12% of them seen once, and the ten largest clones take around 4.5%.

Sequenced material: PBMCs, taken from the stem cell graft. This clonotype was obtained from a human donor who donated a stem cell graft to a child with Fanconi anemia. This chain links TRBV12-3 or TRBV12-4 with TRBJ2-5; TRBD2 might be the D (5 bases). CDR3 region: CASTSEGKGGTQYF. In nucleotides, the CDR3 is TGTGCCAGCACCTCCGAGGGAAAGGGTGGGACCCAGTACTTC.